This T cell receptor beta chain derives from a study of blood T cell repertoires in COVID-19. Study as a whole: Researchers got acute and convalescent COVID-19 samples from the United States, Italy and Spain.

In the source study's methods: Cell counts per sample came from amplifying reference gene primers. Here immunoSEQ multiplex PCR was the method, and the copy in TCRdb shows in-frame clones only, minus some. V, J and clone size are those of that table, while D and trimming were read from the DNA. This table has almost 400,000 clones, about nine tenths appearing once. Grouping used clinical history reported by participants in a survey and questionnaire. The recovered donors of Cohort 3 showed two negative PCRs, clearance, or symptom resolution. Comment on this clone: It is likely a read error: a sequence one base away is far more abundant.

The CDR3 has 14 amino acids. Trimming took 5 bases from V and 2 from J; bases not matched to a gene: 1. Germline loops: CDR1 MNHEY, CDR2 SVGAGI. This clonotype originated in a woman aged 25 to 39 who had recovered from COVID-19. Sequences were obtained from PBMCs or T cells enriched from blood (not recorded which). The J gene is TRBJ2-7, the V gene TRBV6-5, with 12 bases aligning to TRBD2. CDR3 nucleotide sequence: TGTGCCAGCAGTACTAGCGGGGGGACCTACGAGCAGTACTTC. Translation gives CASSTSGGTYEQYF.